The TCR beta chain under discussion was sequenced for a study of human T cells and chemical hapten exposure. Turning to the study itself: Slight differences in pooled library volume were the main source of varying TCR yields across samples.

Regarding time point: pre-sensitization, week 0. Treatment here: therapeutic diphenylcyclopropenone sensitization with weekly scalp DPC. Germline-derived CDR1 and CDR2 are SGHDN and FVKESK. The V and J ends lost 4 bases and 0 bases respectively, with 13 bases between them. The CDR3 runs to 16 residues. MiXCR, applied by TCRdb to the RACE reads, yields one record per CDR3 protein. Among about 300,000 distinct CDR3 sequences, 4.5% to 5.5% were seen once, and the ten largest hold 7% to 10%. This clonotype was observed many times. The TCR was taken from a woman in her late teens or twenties with alopecia areata. Some clones in this sample may be carry-over from other donors' samples. The input for sequencing was whole blood, taken in connection with sensitization to the hapten diphenylcyclopropenone (DPC). V usage is TRBV14 and J usage is TRBJ2-1; D not resolved. The DNA for the CDR3 is TGTGCCAGCAGCCTTTTAGGAGCACTCTCCTACAATGAGCAGTTCTTC. This codes for CASSLLGALSYNEQFF. Complete variable domain (other parts from reference TRBV14 and TRBJ2-1): EAGVTQFPSHSVIEKGQTVTLRCDPISGHDNLYWYRRVMGKEIKFLLHFVKESKQDESGMPNNRFLAERTGGTYSTLKVQPAELEDSGVYFCASSLLGALSYNEQFFGPGTRLTVL.